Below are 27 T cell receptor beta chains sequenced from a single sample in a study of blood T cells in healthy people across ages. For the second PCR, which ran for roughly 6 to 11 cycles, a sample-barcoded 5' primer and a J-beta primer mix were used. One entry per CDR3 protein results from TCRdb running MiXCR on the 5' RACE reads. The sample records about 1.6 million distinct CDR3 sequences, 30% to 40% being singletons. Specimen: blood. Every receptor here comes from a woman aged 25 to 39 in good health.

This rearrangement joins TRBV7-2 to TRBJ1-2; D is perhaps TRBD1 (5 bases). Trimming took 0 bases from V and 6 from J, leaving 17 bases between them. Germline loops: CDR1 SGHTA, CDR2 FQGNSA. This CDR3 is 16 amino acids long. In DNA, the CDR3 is TGTGCCAGCAGCTTAGCGGCTGGGACTCCGGGGCATGGCTACACCTTC. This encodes CASSLAAGTPGHGYTF.

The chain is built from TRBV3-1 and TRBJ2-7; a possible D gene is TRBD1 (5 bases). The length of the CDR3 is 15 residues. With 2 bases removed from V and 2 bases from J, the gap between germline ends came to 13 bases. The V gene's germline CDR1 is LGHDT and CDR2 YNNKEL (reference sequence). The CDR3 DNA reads TGTGCCAGCAGCCAATCGAAGACAGCCACCTACGAGCAGTACTTC. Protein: CASSQSKTATYEQYF.

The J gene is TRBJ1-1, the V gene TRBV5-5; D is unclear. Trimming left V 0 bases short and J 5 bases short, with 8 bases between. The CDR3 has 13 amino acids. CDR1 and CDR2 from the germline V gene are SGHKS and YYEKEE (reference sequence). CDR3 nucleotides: TGTGCCAGCAGCTTGGTGTCGGGGACTGAAGCTTTCTTT. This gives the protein CASSLVSGTEAFF.

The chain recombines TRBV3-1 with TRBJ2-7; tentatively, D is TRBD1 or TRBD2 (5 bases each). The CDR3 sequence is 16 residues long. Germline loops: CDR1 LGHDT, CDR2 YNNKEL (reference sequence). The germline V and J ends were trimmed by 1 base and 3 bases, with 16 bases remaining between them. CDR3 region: CASSQGGTILYYEQYF. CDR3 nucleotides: TGTGCCAGCAGCCAAGGGGGGACCATCCTATACTACGAGCAGTACTTC.

The CDR3 coding sequence is TGTGCCAGCAGCTTGCCCTCTGGACAGCAAGAGACCCAGTACTTC. Protein: CASSLPSGQQETQYF. The chain couples TRBV7-2 to TRBJ2-5; maybe TRBD1 (6 bases). Trimming left V 3 bases short and J 2 bases short, with 13 bases between. CDR1 is SGHTA and CDR2 is FQGNSA in the germline V gene. The CDR3 runs to 15 residues.

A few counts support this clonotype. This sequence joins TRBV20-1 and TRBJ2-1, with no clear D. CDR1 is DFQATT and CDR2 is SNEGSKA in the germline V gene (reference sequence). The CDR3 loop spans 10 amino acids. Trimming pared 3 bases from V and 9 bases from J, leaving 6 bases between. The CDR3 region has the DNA TGCAGTGCTAGGCGACTTGAGCAGTTCTTC. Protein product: CSARRLEQFF.

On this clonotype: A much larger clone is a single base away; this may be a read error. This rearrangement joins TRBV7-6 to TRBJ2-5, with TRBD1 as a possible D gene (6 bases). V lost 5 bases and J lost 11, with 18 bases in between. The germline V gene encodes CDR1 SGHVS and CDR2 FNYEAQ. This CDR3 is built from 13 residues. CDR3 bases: TGTGCCAGCAGCCACGGACAGAGTGGGGAGCAGTACTTC. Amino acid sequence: CASSHGQSGEQYF.

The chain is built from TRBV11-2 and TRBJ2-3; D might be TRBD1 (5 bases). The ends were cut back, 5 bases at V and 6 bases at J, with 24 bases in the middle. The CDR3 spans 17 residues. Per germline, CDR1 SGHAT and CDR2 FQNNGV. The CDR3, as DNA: TGTGCCAGCAGCCCGCCGAAATCAGGGCCCTACCTCGATACGCAGTATTTT. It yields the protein CASSPPKSGPYLDTQYF.

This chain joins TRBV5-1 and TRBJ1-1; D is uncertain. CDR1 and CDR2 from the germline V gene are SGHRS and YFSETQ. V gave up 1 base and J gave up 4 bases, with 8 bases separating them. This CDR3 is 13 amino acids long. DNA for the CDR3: TGCGCCAGCAGCTTGTATGAGGGCACTGAAGCTTTCTTT. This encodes CASSLYEGTEAFF.

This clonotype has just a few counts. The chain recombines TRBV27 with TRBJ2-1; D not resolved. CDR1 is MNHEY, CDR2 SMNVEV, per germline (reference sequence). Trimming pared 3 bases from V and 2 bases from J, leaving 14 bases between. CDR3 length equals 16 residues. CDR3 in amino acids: CASSFLARTTYNEQFF. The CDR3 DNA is TGTGCCAGCAGTTTTTTGGCTCGAACGACCTACAATGAGCAGTTCTTC.

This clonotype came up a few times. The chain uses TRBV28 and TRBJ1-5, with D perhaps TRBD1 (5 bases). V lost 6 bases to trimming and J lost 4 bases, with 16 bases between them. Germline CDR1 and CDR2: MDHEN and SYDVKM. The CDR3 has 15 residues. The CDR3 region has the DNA TGTGCCAGCAGAGACCAGGGTTCTGAAAATCAGCCCCAGCATTTT. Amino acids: CASRDQGSENQPQHF.

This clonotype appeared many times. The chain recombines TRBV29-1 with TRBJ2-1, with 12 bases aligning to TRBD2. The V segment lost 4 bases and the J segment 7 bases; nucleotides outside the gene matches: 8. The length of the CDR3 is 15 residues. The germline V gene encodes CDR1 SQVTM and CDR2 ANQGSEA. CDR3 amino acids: CSVGFSSGGANEQFF. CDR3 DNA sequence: TGCAGCGTTGGCTTTTCTAGCGGGGGGGCGAATGAGCAGTTCTTC.

The CDR3 sequence is CASSPIPGGHNEQFF. CDR3 nucleotides: TGTGCCAGCAGCCCGATCCCCGGGGGCCACAATGAGCAGTTCTTC. This chain connects TRBV13 to TRBJ2-1, with D perhaps being TRBD1 or TRBD2 (6 bases each). There are 15 residues in the CDR3. Trimming shortened V by 5 bases and J by 5 bases, and 16 bases separated the two germline ends. Germline lookup yields CDR1 PRHDT and CDR2 FYEKMQ (reference sequence).

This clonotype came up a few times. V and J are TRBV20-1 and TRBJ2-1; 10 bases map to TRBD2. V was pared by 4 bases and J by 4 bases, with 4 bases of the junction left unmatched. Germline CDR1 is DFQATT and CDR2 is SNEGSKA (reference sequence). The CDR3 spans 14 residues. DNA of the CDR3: TGCAGTGCTAAGACTAGCGGGCGGTACAATGAGCAGTTCTTC. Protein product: CSAKTSGRYNEQFF.

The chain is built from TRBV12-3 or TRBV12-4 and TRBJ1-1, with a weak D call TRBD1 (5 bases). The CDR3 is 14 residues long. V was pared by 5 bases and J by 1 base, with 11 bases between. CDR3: CASSPWGPNTEAFF. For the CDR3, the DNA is TGTGCCAGCAGTCCCTGGGGACCGAACACTGAAGCTTTCTTT.

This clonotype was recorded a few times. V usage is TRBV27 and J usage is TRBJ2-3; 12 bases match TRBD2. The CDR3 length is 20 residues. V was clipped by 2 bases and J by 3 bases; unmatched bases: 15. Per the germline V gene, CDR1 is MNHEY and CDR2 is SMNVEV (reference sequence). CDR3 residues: CASSLAGKTSGGGGTDTQYF. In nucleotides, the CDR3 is TGTGCCAGCAGTTTAGCCGGGAAGACTAGCGGGGGTGGTGGTACAGATACGCAGTATTTT.

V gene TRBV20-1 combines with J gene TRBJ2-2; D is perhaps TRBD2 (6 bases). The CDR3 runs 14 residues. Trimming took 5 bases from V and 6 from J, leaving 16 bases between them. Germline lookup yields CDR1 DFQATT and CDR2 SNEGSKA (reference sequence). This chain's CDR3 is CSALHRRDSGELFF. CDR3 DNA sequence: TGCAGTGCTCTGCATCGGAGGGACTCCGGGGAGCTGTTTTTT.

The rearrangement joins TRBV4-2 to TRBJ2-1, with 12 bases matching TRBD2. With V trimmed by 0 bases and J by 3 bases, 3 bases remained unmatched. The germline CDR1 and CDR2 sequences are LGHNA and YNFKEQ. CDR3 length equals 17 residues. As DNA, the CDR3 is TGTGCCAGCAGCCAAGAGGCACTAGCGGGGGGCTACAATGAGCAGTTCTTC. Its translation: CASSQEALAGGYNEQFF.

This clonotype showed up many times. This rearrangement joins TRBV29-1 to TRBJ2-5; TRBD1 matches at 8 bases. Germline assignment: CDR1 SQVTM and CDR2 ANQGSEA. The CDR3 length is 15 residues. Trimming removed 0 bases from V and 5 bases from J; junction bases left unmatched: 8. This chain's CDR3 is CSVEDLQGARETQYF. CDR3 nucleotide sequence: TGCAGCGTTGAAGATCTTCAGGGGGCTCGGGAGACCCAGTACTTC.

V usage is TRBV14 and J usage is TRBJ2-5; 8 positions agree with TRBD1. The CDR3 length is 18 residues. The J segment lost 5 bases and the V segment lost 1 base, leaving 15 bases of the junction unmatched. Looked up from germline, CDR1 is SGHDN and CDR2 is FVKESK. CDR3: CASSQGLYTAGGGETQYF. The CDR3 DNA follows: TGTGCCAGCAGCCAAGGGTTGTATACGGCAGGGGGCGGCGAGACCCAGTACTTC.

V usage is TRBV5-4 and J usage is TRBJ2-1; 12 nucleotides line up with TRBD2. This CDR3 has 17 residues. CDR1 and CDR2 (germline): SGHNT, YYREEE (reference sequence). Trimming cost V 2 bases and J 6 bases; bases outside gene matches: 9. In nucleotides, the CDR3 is TGTGCCAGCAGCTTATCAAAACTAGCGGGAGGAGGCAATGAGCAGTTCTTC. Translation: CASSLSKLAGGGNEQFF.

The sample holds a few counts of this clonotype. The DNA for the CDR3 is TGTGCCAGTAGTAGGGCGGGAGTACGGGAGACCCAGTACTTC. Its translation is CASSRAGVRETQYF. The chain links TRBV19 to TRBJ2-5; 7 bases align to TRBD2. Germline CDR1 LNHDA, CDR2 SQIVND (reference sequence). The CDR3 is 14 amino acids. V trimming: 4 bases; J trimming: 5 bases; junction bases outside the gene matches: 7.

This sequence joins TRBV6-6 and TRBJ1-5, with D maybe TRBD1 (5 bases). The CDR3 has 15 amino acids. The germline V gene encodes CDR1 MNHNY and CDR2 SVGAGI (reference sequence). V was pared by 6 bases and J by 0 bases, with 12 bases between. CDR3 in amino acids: CASREGLYSNQPQHF. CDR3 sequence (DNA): TGTGCCAGCAGAGAGGGACTTTATAGCAATCAGCCCCAGCATTTT.

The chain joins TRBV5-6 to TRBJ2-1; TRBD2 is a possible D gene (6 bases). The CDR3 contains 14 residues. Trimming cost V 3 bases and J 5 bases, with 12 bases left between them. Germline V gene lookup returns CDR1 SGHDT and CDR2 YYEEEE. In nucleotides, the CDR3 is TGTGCCAGCAGCTGGGGATCGGGGGACAATGAGCAGTTCTTC. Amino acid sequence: CASSWGSGDNEQFF.

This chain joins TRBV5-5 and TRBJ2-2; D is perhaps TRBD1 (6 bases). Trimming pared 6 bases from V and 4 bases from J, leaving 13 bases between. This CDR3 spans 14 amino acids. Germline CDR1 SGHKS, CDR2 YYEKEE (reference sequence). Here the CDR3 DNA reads TGTGCCAGCATTACAGGGATCGGCACCGGGGAGCTGTTTTTT. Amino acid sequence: CASITGIGTGELFF.

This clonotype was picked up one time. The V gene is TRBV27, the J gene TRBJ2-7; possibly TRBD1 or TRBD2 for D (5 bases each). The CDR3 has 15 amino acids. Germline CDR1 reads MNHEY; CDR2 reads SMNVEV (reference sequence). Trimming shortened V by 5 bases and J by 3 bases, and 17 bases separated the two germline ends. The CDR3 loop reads CASSLREQGVYEQYF. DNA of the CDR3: TGTGCCAGCAGTCTTAGGGAGCAGGGTGTCTACGAGCAGTACTTC.

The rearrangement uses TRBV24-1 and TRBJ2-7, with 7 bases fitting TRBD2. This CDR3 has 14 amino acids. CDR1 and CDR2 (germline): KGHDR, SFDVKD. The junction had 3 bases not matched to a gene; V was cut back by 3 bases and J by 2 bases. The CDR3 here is CATSDGREAYEQYF. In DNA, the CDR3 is TGTGCCACCAGTGATGGGAGGGAGGCCTACGAGCAGTACTTC.